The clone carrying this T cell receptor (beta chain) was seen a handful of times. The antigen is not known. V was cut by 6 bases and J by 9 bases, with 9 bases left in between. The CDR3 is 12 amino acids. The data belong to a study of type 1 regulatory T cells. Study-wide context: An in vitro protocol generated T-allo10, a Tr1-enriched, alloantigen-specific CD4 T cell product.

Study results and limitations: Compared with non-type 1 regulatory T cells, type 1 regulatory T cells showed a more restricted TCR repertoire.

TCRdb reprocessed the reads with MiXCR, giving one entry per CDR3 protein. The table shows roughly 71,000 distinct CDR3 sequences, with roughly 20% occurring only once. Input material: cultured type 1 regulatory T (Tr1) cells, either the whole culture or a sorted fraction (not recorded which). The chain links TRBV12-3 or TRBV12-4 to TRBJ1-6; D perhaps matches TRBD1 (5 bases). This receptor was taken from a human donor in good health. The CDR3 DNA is TGTGCCAGCAGGGGGGGAGTTTCACCCCTCCACTTT. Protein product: CASRGGVSPLHF.